This TCR beta chain was identified during a study of shared T cell receptors in the human thymus (dated by TCRdb to the early 2020s). Describing the broader study: The study investigated the way shared, self-reactive T-cell receptor alpha chains are produced in the human thymus.

From the cysteine through the phenylalanine, the CDR3 covers 18 amino acids. The CDR3 DNA has 54 bases and is translated from base 1. Germline trimming amounts to 6 bases on V and 8 bases on J, with 19 as the count of junction bases outside the gene matches. Sequences MDHEN (CDR1) and SYDVKM (CDR2) are obtained from the germline V gene. A remark on this clone: Its antigen is currently not known. No base quality values were provided; no much bigger clone lies one nucleotide off.

The library came from the immunoSEQ multiplex PCR assay. As stored in TCRdb, this immuneACCESS dataset retains in-frame rearrangements with V and J assigned. A fraction of the clones does not appear; measured against another copy, unresolved V genes explain less than half of the discrepancy, and the remainder lacks a known reason. For this sample the table gives about 710,000 clones, of which roughly 86% were detected only once. The ten top clones hold about 0.0094% of the sample. The sample was also linked to a second study, of human thymus T cells. Per the second study: The donors were immunologically healthy infants in Finland who had open corrective cardiac surgery for congenital heart defects. Thymus tissue was obtained as surgical resects removed during corrective cardiac surgery. V and J gene segment usage appeared biased in both thymic and peripheral blood repertoires. The related research found that thymic TCR repertoires overlapped highly between unrelated individuals. TCR alpha and beta repertoires from fewer than ten infant thymus samples and four related peripheral blood samples were characterized in the study. The infant donors were roughly 7 to 244 days old, and the cohort included about 6 males and a couple of females. Thymocytes were released mechanically from tissue and stored at -70 °C as pellets of roughly 8.5-32 million cells. A QIAsymphony instrument was used to extract genomic DNA from frozen cell pellets. The immunoSEQ multiplex PCR assay was used to amplify the TCRB and TCRAD loci from a standardized amount of quality-controlled genomic DNA. Amplicons spanned the V(D)J region at a length sufficient to cover the CDR3 and identify V and J genes. Through the commercial immunoSEQ service, the amplicons were sequenced on an Illumina platform. Primer bias and sequencing errors were corrected as previously described, and TCRAD and TCRB were defined on the basis of the IMGT database. Repertoires were analysed with immunoSEQ Analyzer 3.0 and VDJTools, covering basic statistics, V/J segment usage, diversity estimates, rarefaction and pairwise overlap. Diversity was estimated using the Chao1, ChaoE, Efron-Thisted, Shannon and inverse Simpson indices, and was also estimated on datasets down-sampled to the size of the smallest sample. Repertoire overlap used strict matching of CDR3 nucleotide sequence, V gene and J gene, with Jaccard-based multidimensional scaling clustering. On average, thymus samples gave 750,000 to 950,000 unique TCRB clonotypes, whereas blood samples gave roughly 80,000.

Recombination connected TRBV28 to TRBJ2-4; TRBD2 aligns with 10 central bases. Material: thymocytes. The sequence was collected from a boy in the first two years of life with a congenital heart defect. Donor details come from another sample of the same person, matched by shared clones. The CDR3 protein: CASSRLAGVRPSVYIQYF. The sequenced DNA is TGTGCCAGCAGCCGCCTAGCGGGAGTCCGCCCCTCTGTATACATTCAGTACTTC.